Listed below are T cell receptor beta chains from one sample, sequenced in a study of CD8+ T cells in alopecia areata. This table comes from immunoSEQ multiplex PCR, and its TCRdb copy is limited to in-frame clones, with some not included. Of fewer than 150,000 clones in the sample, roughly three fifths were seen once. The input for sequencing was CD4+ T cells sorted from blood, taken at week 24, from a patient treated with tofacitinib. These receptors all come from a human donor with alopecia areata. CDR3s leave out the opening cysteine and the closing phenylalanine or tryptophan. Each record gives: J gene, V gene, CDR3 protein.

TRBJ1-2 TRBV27 ASSLGGGQGGLGYT
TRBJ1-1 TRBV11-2 ASSSALLNTEAF
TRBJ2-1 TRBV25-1 ASSDSAGGVEQF
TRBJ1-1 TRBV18 ASSPRRMVNTEAF
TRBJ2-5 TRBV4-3 ASSHESWETQY
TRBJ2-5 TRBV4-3 ASSQDGRQGRETQY
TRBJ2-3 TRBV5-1 ASSFLATSTDTQY
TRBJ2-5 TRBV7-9 ASSLVRDGKTQY
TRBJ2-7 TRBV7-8 ASSLEGQAYEQY
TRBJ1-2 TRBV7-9 ASRGPTIRNYGYT
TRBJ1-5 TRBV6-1 ASSERGTGGIHNQPQH
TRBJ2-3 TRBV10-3 AISPDTSGGTDTQY
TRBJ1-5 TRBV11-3 ASSLQGDQPQH
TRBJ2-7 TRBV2 ARDRYYEQY
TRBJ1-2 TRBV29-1 SALTTGLGYT
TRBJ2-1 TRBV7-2 ASSLRQGFLDEQF
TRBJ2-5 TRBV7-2 ASSLDGGRGEETQY
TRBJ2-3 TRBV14 ASSQDLRGDTQY
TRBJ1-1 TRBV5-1 ASSLALGSHAEAF
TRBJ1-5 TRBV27 ASSLQGRQPQH
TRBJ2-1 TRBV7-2 ASSFTGTQTYNEQF
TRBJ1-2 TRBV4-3 ASSPDQGDPRGYT
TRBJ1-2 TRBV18 ASSPPLIANYGYT
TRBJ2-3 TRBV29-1 SVEGLGSTDTQY
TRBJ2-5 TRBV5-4 ATSLQRGLAGETQY
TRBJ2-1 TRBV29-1 SVNQRGVGNEQF
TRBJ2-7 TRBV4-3 ASSQSTSYEQY
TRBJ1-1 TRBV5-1 ASSQGQGGTGAEAF
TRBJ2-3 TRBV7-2 ASSLAWTDTQY
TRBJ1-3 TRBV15 ATSRLRQGNSGNTIY
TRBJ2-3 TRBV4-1 ASSRLAGGTDTQY
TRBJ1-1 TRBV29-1 SVEGGTRNTEAF
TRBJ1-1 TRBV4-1 ASSHRTRGWGTEAF
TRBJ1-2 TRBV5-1 ASSPGRVDYT
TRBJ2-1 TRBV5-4 ASSWVQGGGQF
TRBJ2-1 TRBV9 ASSVGSGAYNEQF
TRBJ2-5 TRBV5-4 ASSPTGLAGVETQY
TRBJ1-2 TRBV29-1 SVEKGRDGYT
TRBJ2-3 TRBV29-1 SALAGGAIDTQY
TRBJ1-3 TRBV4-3 ASSPGEYWGNTIY
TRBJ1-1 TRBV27 ASSLPDGGMNTEAF
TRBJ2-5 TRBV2 ASSGAWTQY
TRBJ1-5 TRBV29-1 SVEGGGGQPQH
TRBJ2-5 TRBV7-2 ASSSQTSGPVPQY
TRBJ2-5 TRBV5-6 ASSLSRGQETQY
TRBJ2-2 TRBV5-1 ASSFGELFGELF
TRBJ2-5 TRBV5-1 ASSGTSGGKTQY
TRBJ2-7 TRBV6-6 ASSYGGPEQY
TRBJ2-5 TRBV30 AWSAPSVNQETQY
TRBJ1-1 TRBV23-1 ASIHPGTGSDAF
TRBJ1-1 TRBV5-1 ASSLDGQGAEAF
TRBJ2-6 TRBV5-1 ASSPGGTGSSGANVLT
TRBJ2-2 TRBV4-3 ASRAGAPGELF
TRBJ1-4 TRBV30 AAGQGPGEKLF
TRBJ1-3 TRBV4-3 ASSQDFGNSGNTIY
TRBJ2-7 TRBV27 ASSWTGSYEQY
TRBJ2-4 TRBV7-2 ASSLSDGSGGLAKNIQY
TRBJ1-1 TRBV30 AWKTVDGWNTEAF
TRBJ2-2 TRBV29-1 SVANRPNTGELF